This TCR beta chain was captured in a study of blood T cells in healthy people across ages. Unmatched junction bases numbered 7, after V lost 6 bases and J lost 9 bases. This CDR3 region has 14 residues. This clonotype was counted a few times. The use of a sample-barcoded 5' primer and a J-beta primer mix characterized a second PCR of roughly 7 to 12 cycles. TCRdb re-called the 5' RACE reads through MiXCR, storing one row per CDR3 protein. This sample has some 700,000 distinct CDR3 sequences, with 40% to 45% found just once. The sequencing sample was made of blood. This sequence joins TRBV12-3 or TRBV12-4 and TRBJ1-6; 8 bases align to TRBD1. This TCR came from an older woman in good health. The CDR3 nucleotides are TGTGCCAGCAGCGCGGACAGGGCCGGTTCACCCCTCCACTTT. Its protein is CASSADRAGSPLHF.